This TCR beta chain stems from a study of human thymus T cells. Assay used: immunoSEQ multiplex PCR; TCRdb lists only in-frame clones, some missing. The sample lists some 46,000 clones, around 94% occurring once. The length of the CDR3 is 14 residues. V shed 0 bases and J shed 6 bases, with 10 bases lying between them. CDR1 is SGDLS and CDR2 is YYNGEE in the germline V gene. Only four of the eight donors provided an approximately 0.45-1 mL blood sample. The source of this sequence is a boy under two years old with a congenital heart defect but otherwise immunologically healthy. Sequencing used blood. The chain couples TRBV9 to TRBJ2-1; D unclear. CDR3 in amino acids: CASSVGPSSNEQFF. CDR3 in DNA: TGTGCCAGCAGCGTAGGCCCTTCTAGCAATGAGCAGTTCTTC.